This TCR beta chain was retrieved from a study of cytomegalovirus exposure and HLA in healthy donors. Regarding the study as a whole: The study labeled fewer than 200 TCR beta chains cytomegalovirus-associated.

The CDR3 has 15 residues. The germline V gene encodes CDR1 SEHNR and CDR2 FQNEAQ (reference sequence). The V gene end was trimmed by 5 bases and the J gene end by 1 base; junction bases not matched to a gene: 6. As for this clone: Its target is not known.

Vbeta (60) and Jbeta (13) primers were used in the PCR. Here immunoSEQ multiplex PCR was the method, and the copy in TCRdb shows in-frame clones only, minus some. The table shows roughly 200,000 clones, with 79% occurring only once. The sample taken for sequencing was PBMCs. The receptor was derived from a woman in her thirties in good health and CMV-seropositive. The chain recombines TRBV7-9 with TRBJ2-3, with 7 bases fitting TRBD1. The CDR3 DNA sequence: TGTGCCAGCAGCGCCGGGACAGACCGCACAGATACGCAGTATTTT. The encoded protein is CASSAGTDRTDTQYF.